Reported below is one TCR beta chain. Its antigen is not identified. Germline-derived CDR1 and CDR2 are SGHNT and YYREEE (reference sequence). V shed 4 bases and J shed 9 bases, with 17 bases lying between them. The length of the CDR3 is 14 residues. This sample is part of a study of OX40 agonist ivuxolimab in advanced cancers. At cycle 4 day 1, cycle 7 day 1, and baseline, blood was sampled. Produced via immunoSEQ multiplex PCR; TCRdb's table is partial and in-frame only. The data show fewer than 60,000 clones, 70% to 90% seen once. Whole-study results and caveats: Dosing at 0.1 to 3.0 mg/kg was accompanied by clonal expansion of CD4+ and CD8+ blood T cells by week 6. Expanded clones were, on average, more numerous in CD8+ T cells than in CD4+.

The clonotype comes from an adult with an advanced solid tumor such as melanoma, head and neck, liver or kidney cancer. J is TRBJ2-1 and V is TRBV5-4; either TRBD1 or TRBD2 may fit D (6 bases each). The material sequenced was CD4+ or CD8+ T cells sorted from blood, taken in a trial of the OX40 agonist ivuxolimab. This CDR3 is CASSGGGPSSEQFF. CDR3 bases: TGTGCCAGCAGCGGAGGGGGACCCTCCAGTGAGCAGTTCTTC.